The text below deals with one TCR beta chain. As yet, its antigen is unknown. Time point defined: week 47, end of study. A single vaccine dose contained 300 ug of mutant IDH1 20-mer peptide, and topical imiquimod was used with it. TCRdb's copy holds only in-frame clones and misses some; the assay was immunoSEQ multiplex PCR. Among roughly 51,000 clones listed, roughly 80% were seen once. This sample stems from a study of a mutant IDH1 vaccine in newly diagnosed glioma. V lost 5 bases to trimming and J lost 3 bases; unmatched junction nucleotides: 16. The CDR3 runs to 18 residues. Germline V gene data show CDR1 as LNHDA and CDR2 as SQIVND (reference sequence).

Specimen: PBMCs, collected from a glioma patient whose treatment included an IDH1 peptide vaccine. The clonotype was recovered from a woman between 25 and 40 years old with glioma. Some clones in this sample may be carry-over from other donors' samples. The rearrangement joins TRBV19 to TRBJ1-1; 9 positions agree with TRBD1. CDR3 amino acids: CASSPRTGARGLDTEAFF. CDR3 nucleotide sequence: TGTGCCAGTAGTCCCCGGACAGGGGCGAGGGGATTGGACACTGAAGCTTTCTTT.